These 22 T cell receptor beta chains share one sample of origin, sequenced in a study of blood T cell repertoires in COVID-19. The data were produced by immunoSEQ multiplex PCR, yet TCRdb's version contains in-frame clones alone and is incomplete. The profile shows about 200,000 clones, 75% to 85% of them singletons. Sequencing was performed on PBMCs or T cells enriched from blood (not recorded which). These receptors were collected from a woman aged 50 to 60 with acute COVID-19.

V usage is TRBV19 and J usage is TRBJ1-5; D is ambiguous. This CDR3 comprises 16 residues. The V gene lost 7 bases and the J gene lost 4 bases, with 20 bases spanning the gap. CDR1 LNHDA and CDR2 SQIVND come from the germline V gene (reference sequence). The CDR3 sequence is CASNGAGVLANQPQHF. CDR3 in DNA: TGTGCCAGTAACGGCGCTGGGGTGCTAGCTAATCAGCCCCAGCATTTT. The full variable domain, completed using reference TRBV19 and TRBJ1-5, is DGGITQSPKYLFRKEGQNVTLSCEQNLNHDAMYWYRQDPGQGLRLIYYSQIVNDFQKGDIAEGYSVSREKKESFPLTVTSAQKNPTAFYLCASNGAGVLANQPQHFGDGTRLSIL.

The chain has TRBV30 and TRBJ1-5; 9 nucleotides agree with TRBD1. This CDR3 comprises 14 residues. Germline-derived CDR1 and CDR2 are GTSNPN and SVGIG (reference sequence). V shed 5 bases, J shed 2 bases, and the junction held 4 bases outside the gene matches. As DNA, the CDR3 is TGTGCCTGGCGGCGACAGGGGGGCAATCAGCCCCAGCATTTT. It yields the protein CAWRRQGGNQPQHF. Variable domain in full (rest from reference TRBV30 and TRBJ1-5): SQTIHQWPATLVQPVGSPLSLECTVEGTSNPNLYWYRQAAGRGLQLLFYSVGIGQISSEVPQNLSASRPQDRQFILSSKKLLLSDSGFYLCAWRRQGGNQPQHFGDGTRLSIL.

The chain is built from TRBV28 and TRBJ2-2; 8 nucleotides line up with TRBD1. With V trimmed by 6 bases and J by 0 bases, 6 bases remained unmatched. The CDR3 spans 16 residues. Germline values: CDR1 MDHEN, CDR2 SYDVKM. CDR3 coding DNA: TGTGCCAGCAGAGATTCAGGGGGCTCGAACACCGGGGAGCTGTTTTTT. The encoded protein is CASRDSGGSNTGELFF. Filled out from reference TRBV28 and TRBJ2-2, the complete variable domain reads DVKVTQSSRYLVKRTGEKVFLECVQDMDHENMFWYRQDPGLGLRLIYFSYDVKMKEKGDIPEGYSVSREKKERFSLILESASTNQTSMYLCASRDSGGSNTGELFFGEGSRLTVL.

The rearrangement uses TRBV29-1 and TRBJ1-1; D is unclear. CDR1 and CDR2 (germline): SQVTM, ANQGSEA. Trimming removed 7 bases at V and 8 bases at J, with 20 bases between. This CDR3 region has 13 residues. CDR3 in amino acids: CSAVRGGSGEAFF. The CDR3 coding sequence is TGCAGCGCCGTTCGGGGAGGGTCGGGAGAAGCTTTCTTT.

The gene calls are TRBV2 and TRBJ2-5, with D possibly TRBD1 on 6 matching bases. The V and J ends lost 2 bases and 4 bases respectively, with 14 bases between them. CDR1 is SNHLY and CDR2 is FYNNEI in the germline V gene. This CDR3 has 15 residues. CDR3 DNA: TGTGCCAGCAGTGAACAGGGGATGTTAGGAGAGACCCAGTACTTC. This encodes CASSEQGMLGETQYF.

The J gene is TRBJ2-3, the V gene TRBV30; D unresolved. CDR1 GTSNPN and CDR2 SVGIG come from the germline V gene (reference sequence). Trimming pared 7 bases from V and 5 bases from J, leaving 7 bases between. CDR3 length equals 10 residues. The CDR3 spells CAYAQDTQYF. Here the CDR3 DNA reads TGTGCCTACGCGCAAGATACGCAGTATTTT.

The genes are TRBV30 and TRBJ1-1; no definite D call. Germline V gene data show CDR1 as GTSNPN and CDR2 as SVGIG (reference sequence). Trimming cost V 8 bases and J 5 bases, with 12 bases left between them. The CDR3 length is 11 residues. Here the CDR3 reads CASYRLTEAFF. The CDR3 nucleotides read TGTGCCAGCTACCGTCTAACTGAAGCTTTCTTT.

A single count supports this clone. CDR3 sequence (DNA): TGTGCCAGCAGCTTACAGGGGGCCGCAGATACGCAGTATTTT. Amino acids: CASSLQGAADTQYF. This rearrangement joins TRBV7-9 to TRBJ2-3; 8 positions match TRBD1. CDR1 is SEHNR and CDR2 is FQNEAQ in the germline V gene (reference sequence). V lost 2 bases to trimming and J lost 4 bases; unmatched junction nucleotides: 2. The CDR3 is 14 amino acids.

The sample holds a few counts of this clone. The chain is built from TRBV4-3 and TRBJ1-3; no reliable D call. The CDR3 extends over 16 amino acids. Between the trimmed V and J ends, which lost 0 bases and 3 bases, there was a span of 12 bases. Germline V lookup: CDR1 LGHNA, CDR2 YSLEER. CDR3 amino acids: CASSQDAKLRGNTIYF. The CDR3 DNA reads as TGCGCCAGCAGCCAAGATGCCAAACTGCGTGGAAACACCATATATTTT.

This chain joins TRBV28 and TRBJ1-5, with 7 bases lining up with TRBD1. The junction had 5 bases not matched to a gene; V was cut back by 2 bases and J by 4 bases. The CDR3 is 15 amino acids. The V gene's germline CDR1 is MDHEN and CDR2 SYDVKM. The CDR3 protein is CASSLLQGENQPQHF. The DNA of the CDR3 is TGTGCCAGCAGTTTACTCCAGGGGGAAAATCAGCCCCAGCATTTT.

The chain employs TRBV19 and TRBJ1-5; D is possibly TRBD1 (5 bases). V was pared by 5 bases and J by 3 bases, with 20 bases between. This CDR3 comprises 17 residues. Looked up from germline, CDR1 is LNHDA and CDR2 is SQIVND (reference sequence). The CDR3 loop reads CASSPVGGALSNQPQHF. CDR3 nucleotide sequence: TGTGCCAGTAGTCCGGTTGGTGGGGCCCTCTCCAATCAGCCCCAGCATTTT.

This clone was detected a few times. V is TRBV18 and J is TRBJ1-3; TRBD1 aligns across 8 bases. V lost 6 bases and J lost 0; bases outside the gene matches: 10. This CDR3 has 17 residues. Germline CDR1 reads KGHSH; CDR2 reads LQKENI. The CDR3 DNA follows: TGTGCCAGCTCGCCCACCGGGACAGGAAACTCTGGAAACACCATATATTTT. The encoded protein is CASSPTGTGNSGNTIYF. Based on the CDR3 plus reference TRBV18 and TRBJ1-3, the full variable domain is NAGVMQNPRHLVRRRGQEARLRCSPMKGHSHVYWYRQLPEEGLKFMVYLQKENIIDESGMPKERFSAEFPKEGPSILRIQQVVRGDSAAYFCASSPTGTGNSGNTIYFGEGSWLTVV.

This clone was recorded once. The chain joins TRBV3-1 (or the pseudogene TRBV3-2) to TRBJ2-1; possible D gene TRBD1, 6 bases. The germline V and J ends were trimmed by 4 bases and 4 bases, with 11 bases remaining between them. Germline values: CDR1 LGHDT, CDR2 YNNKEL (reference sequence). This CDR3 comprises 14 residues. The CDR3 DNA reads as TGTGCCAGCAGCCCTAGTAGGGGGTACAATGAGCAGTTCTTC. This sequence encodes CASSPSRGYNEQFF.

This chain connects TRBV30 to TRBJ1-3, with TRBD1 identical over 7 bases. The CDR3 has 14 residues. CDR1 GTSNPN and CDR2 SVGIG come from the germline V gene (reference sequence). V dropped 2 bases and J dropped 2; count of bases not matched to a gene: 3. For the CDR3, the DNA is TGTGCCTGGAGTTCAGGGGGAACTGGAAACACCATATATTTT. Protein product: CAWSSGGTGNTIYF.

This clone was counted between two and nine times. The chain uses TRBV27 and TRBJ1-4; 9 bases align to TRBD1. After removal of 4 bases from V and 3 bases from J, the junction contained 15 bases not matched to a gene. This CDR3 contains 19 residues. Germline CDR1 is MNHEY and CDR2 is SMNVEV (reference sequence). The CDR3 spells CASSSRLRDREVPNEKLFF. The DNA of the CDR3 is TGTGCCAGCAGTTCCCGCCTCCGGGACAGGGAAGTTCCTAATGAAAAACTGTTTTTT. Full variable domain (remainder filled in from reference TRBV27 and TRBJ1-4): EAQVTQNPRYLITVTGKKLTVTCSQNMNHEYMSWYRQDPGLGLRQIYYSMNVEVTDKGDVPEGYKVSRKEKRNFPLILESPSPNQTSLYFCASSSRLRDREVPNEKLFFGSGTQLSVL.

The chain carries TRBV5-1 and TRBJ1-3; D not certain. From germline, CDR1 is SGHRS and CDR2 YFSETQ. CDR3 size: 14 residues. Trimming shortened V by 4 bases and J by 5 bases, and 13 bases separated the two germline ends. CDR3 nucleotide sequence: TGCGCCAGCAGCGTCGACTCGGGGAGAAACACCATATATTTT. It encodes CASSVDSGRNTIYF.

J is TRBJ2-7 and V is TRBV3-1 (or the pseudogene TRBV3-2); TRBD1 agrees at 8 bases. In germline, CDR1 is LGHDT, CDR2 YNNKEL (reference sequence). V was clipped by 2 bases and J by 8 bases; unmatched bases: 5. The length of the CDR3 is 13 residues. CDR3 sequence: CASSQSAGGQQYV. As DNA, the CDR3 is TGTGCCAGCAGCCAAAGCGCAGGGGGCCAGCAGTACGTC.

This chain joins TRBV11-2 and TRBJ2-5; D is unresolved. Germline CDR1 reads SGHAT; CDR2 reads FQNNGV. The V gene lost 0 bases and the J gene lost 4 bases, with 6 bases spanning the gap. The CDR3 consists of 13 residues. The CDR3 nucleotides read TGTGCCAGCAGCTTAGATCCGGGAGAGACCCAGTACTTC. Protein: CASSLDPGETQYF.

This chain joins TRBV5-1 and TRBJ1-3; 8 nucleotides line up with TRBD1. Germline CDR1 and CDR2: SGHRS and YFSETQ. J gave up 3 bases and V 2 bases, and 10 bases lay outside the gene matches. The CDR3 has 17 residues. The CDR3 DNA follows: TGCGCCAGCAGCTTTAGTTCCTCTGACAGGGGTGGAAACACCATATATTTT. Encoded protein: CASSFSSSDRGGNTIYF.

The chain employs TRBV6-5 and TRBJ1-3; 8 bases are shared with TRBD1. Trimming cost V 7 bases and J 0 bases; bases outside gene matches: 5. This CDR3 is built from 15 residues. Germline loops: CDR1 MNHEY, CDR2 SVGAGI. The CDR3 sequence is CASTTGQDSGNTIYF. CDR3 in DNA: TGTGCCAGCACCACGGGACAGGACTCTGGAAACACCATATATTTT.

J is TRBJ2-6 and V is TRBV14; 7 bases fit TRBD1. V shed 4 bases, J shed 2 bases, and the junction held 2 bases outside the gene matches. Germline assignment: CDR1 SGHDN and CDR2 FVKESK. This CDR3 has 15 residues. The CDR3 coding sequence is TGTGCCAGCAGCCGACAGGGAACTGGGGCCAACGTCCTGACTTTC. Its protein is CASSRQGTGANVLTF.

The chain joins TRBV19 to TRBJ1-1; 8 nucleotides align to TRBD1. CDR1 and CDR2 from the germline V gene are LNHDA and SQIVND (reference sequence). The CDR3 covers 13 residues. Unmatched junction bases numbered 7, after V lost 6 bases and J lost 7 bases. The CDR3 DNA follows: TGTGCCAGTAGGGACAGGGCTCGAGGTGAAGCTTTCTTT. As protein: CASRDRARGEAFF.